The 25 T cell receptor beta chains listed next were all sequenced from one sample in a study of early T cells in non-severe SARS-CoV-2 infection. TCRdb re-called the 5' RACE reads through MiXCR, storing one row per CDR3 protein. The sample gives tens of thousands of distinct CDR3 sequences, approximately 4.3% of which show up once; approximately 5.7% is in the top ten. Sequencing was carried out using whole blood. These receptors were obtained from an adult who was a healthcare worker with PCR-confirmed SARS-CoV-2 infection or an uninfected control (not recorded which).

This clonotype appeared many times. The chain combines TRBV6-1 with TRBJ2-7, with 9 bases matching TRBD2. CDR3 length: 15 amino acids. Germline CDR1 reads MNHNS; CDR2 reads SASEGT. V gave up 1 base and J gave up 3 bases; unmatched junction bases: 4. The CDR3 reads CASSEETSGLYEQYF. CDR3 bases: TGTGCCAGCAGTGAAGAGACTAGCGGACTCTACGAGCAGTACTTC.

Relative to its sample, this clonotype is medium-sized (0.01 to 0.1%). The V gene is TRBV12-3 or TRBV12-4, the J gene TRBJ2-5; D is unresolved. The ends were cut back, 2 bases at V and 4 bases at J, with 2 bases in the middle. CDR3 length: 11 residues. CDR3 amino acids: CASSLIETQYF. CDR3 in DNA: TGTGCCAGCAGTTTAATAGAGACCCAGTACTTC.

This clonotype was seen ten or more times. The chain employs TRBV20-1 and TRBJ2-1; D is possibly TRBD2 (6 bases). The CDR3 sequence is 20 residues long. Trimming stripped 0 bases from V and 0 bases from J, with 24 bases between. Germline V gene data show CDR1 as DFQATT and CDR2 as SNEGSKA (reference sequence). The CDR3 DNA reads as TGCAGTGCTAGAGATGTCGTTCGAGAGCGGGCTGGGAGCTCCTACAATGAGCAGTTCTTC. This sequence encodes CSARDVVRERAGSSYNEQFF.

The V call is TRBV19, the J call TRBJ2-5; D ambiguous. V was trimmed by 3 bases and J by 5 bases, leaving 10 bases between them. The germline V gene has CDR1 LNHDA and CDR2 SQIVND (reference sequence). This CDR3 contains 13 residues. The CDR3 nucleotides read TGTGCCAGTAGTATCCTCCCGATGGAGACCCAGTACTTC. Its protein product is CASSILPMETQYF.

A note on this clonotype: The junction shows a germline mismatch at one end, possibly a read error. The genes are TRBV24-1 and TRBJ2-2; D remains ambiguous. In germline, CDR1 is KGHDR, CDR2 SFDVKD. The CDR3 contains 12 residues. Here the CDR3 reads CATSAHTWELFF. As DNA, the CDR3 is TGTGCCACCAGTGCCCACACCTGGGAGCTGTTTTTT.

This clonotype has at least ten counts. The chain uses TRBV28 and TRBJ1-1; D is possibly TRBD1 (6 bases). Trimming shortened V by 4 bases and J by 5 bases, and 14 bases separated the two germline ends. The CDR3 has 14 residues. Germline V gene sequence: CDR1 MDHEN, CDR2 SYDVKM. The CDR3 reads CASSSGTPGTEAFF. The CDR3 DNA reads as TGTGCCAGCAGTTCTGGGACACCGGGGACTGAAGCTTTCTTT.

In its sample, this clonotype was seen many times. The chain is built from TRBV12-3 or TRBV12-4 and TRBJ2-5; tentative D call: TRBD2 (5 bases). Deletions cut 5 bases from V and 0 bases from J, with 16 bases between. The CDR3 has 16 residues. The CDR3 DNA sequence: TGTGCCAGCAGTCCGGACTTTAGCTCGTACCAAGAGACCCAGTACTTC. Translation gives CASSPDFSSYQETQYF.

The chain links TRBV6-6 to TRBJ1-4; 8 nucleotides agree with TRBD1. With 2 bases clipped from V and 4 bases from J, the junction kept 3 bases outside the gene matches. The CDR3 runs 15 residues. Germline V gene data show CDR1 as MNHNY and CDR2 as SVGAGI (reference sequence). The CDR3 reads CASSYVGQGNEKLFF. As DNA, the CDR3 is TGTGCCAGCAGTTACGTCGGACAGGGTAATGAAAAACTGTTTTTT.

This clonotype showed up just once. A clone one base away is much larger, so this may be a read error. The V call is TRBV20-1, the J call TRBJ2-1, with 12 bases matching TRBD2. The CDR3 runs 16 residues. CDR1 is DFQATT, CDR2 SNEGSKA, per germline (reference sequence). The CDR3 reads CSARFLAGGDYKEQFF. The CDR3 nucleotides read TGCAGTGCTAGATTCCTAGCGGGGGGGGACTACAAAGAGCAGTTCTTC.

Within the sample, this clonotype is medium-sized (0.01 to 0.1%). The CDR3 coding sequence is TGCGCCAGCAGCTTGTTAGGCAGCTTCTCCTACAATGAGCAGTTCTTC. This sequence encodes CASSLLGSFSYNEQFF. This sequence joins TRBV5-1 and TRBJ2-1; D is undetermined. The CDR3 is made up of 16 amino acids. The V gene's germline CDR1 is SGHRS and CDR2 YFSETQ. V was cut by 1 base and J by 0 bases, with 11 bases left in between.

This clonotype was detected ten times or more. The J gene is TRBJ2-5, the V gene TRBV29-1; 7 nucleotides align to TRBD2. Germline CDR1 SQVTM, CDR2 ANQGSEA. The CDR3 is made up of 11 amino acids. Trimming at V came to 4 bases and at J to 5 bases, leaving 1 base not matched to a gene. CDR3 coding DNA: TGCAGCGTTGGGGAGGGTGAGACCCAGTACTTC. Protein: CSVGEGETQYF.

The table lists this clonotype with many counts. The V and J genes are TRBV12-3 or TRBV12-4 and TRBJ2-7; a weak D match, TRBD2 (6 bases). This CDR3 has 15 amino acids. The V and J ends lost 6 bases and 3 bases respectively, with 18 bases between them. This CDR3 is CASSSVWGDDYEQYF. As DNA, the CDR3 is TGTGCCAGCAGCTCCGTTTGGGGGGATGACTACGAGCAGTACTTC.

Ten or more counts support this clonotype. This chain connects TRBV11-2 to TRBJ2-1; D gene ambiguous. V was cut by 0 bases and J by 8 bases, with 8 bases left in between. CDR3 length: 13 residues. CDR1 and CDR2 (germline): SGHAT, FQNNGV. In nucleotides, the CDR3 is TGTGCCAGCAGCTTAGATCGCTGGGATGAGCAGTTCTTC. Translated: CASSLDRWDEQFF.

This clonotype is classed as medium-sized (0.01 to 0.1%). The chain links TRBV11-2 to TRBJ2-3, with D perhaps matching TRBD1 (6 bases). Per the germline V gene, CDR1 is SGHAT and CDR2 is FQNNGV. Trimming stripped 1 base from V and 0 bases from J, with 8 bases between. The length of the CDR3 is 15 residues. The CDR3 protein is CASSLGQASTDTQYF. For the CDR3, the DNA is TGTGCCAGCAGCTTAGGACAGGCTAGCACAGATACGCAGTATTTT.

In this sample, this clonotype turned up many times. The V and J genes are TRBV21-1 and TRBJ2-7; TRBD1 is the table's D call and was not checked against the DNA. TRBV21-1 is shown as a pseudogene. This CDR3 region has 16 residues. The CDR3 region has the DNA TGTGCCAGCAGCAAATTTGGGGCAGACCAGAGTTACGAGCAGTACTTC. Protein product: CASSKFGADQSYEQYF.

The chain employs TRBV7-9 and TRBJ1-6; D remains unclear. Germline CDR1 reads SEHNR; CDR2 reads FQNEAQ (reference sequence). Deletions cut 3 bases from V and 6 bases from J, with 12 bases between. The CDR3 has 15 amino acids. CDR3 nucleotide sequence: TGTGCCAGCAGCTTGGGCGGGGATGGTAATTCACCCCTCCACTTT. Translating it yields CASSLGGDGNSPLHF.

This clonotype was seen repeatedly, ten times or more. DNA of the CDR3: TGTGCCAGCACTCCCCGCGGGGGGGCTTTGGATGAGCAGTTCTTC. Its protein product is CASTPRGGALDEQFF. This chain uses TRBV12-3 or TRBV12-4 with TRBJ2-1; 9 nucleotides align to TRBD2. With V trimmed by 7 bases and J by 8 bases, 12 bases remained unmatched. This CDR3 spans 15 amino acids.

By its share, this clonotype is medium-sized. The rearrangement links TRBV7-2 to TRBJ2-1; TRBD2 might be the D (5 bases). The CDR3 totals 13 residues. The germline V and J ends were trimmed by 3 bases and 5 bases, with 8 bases remaining between them. From germline, CDR1 is SGHTA and CDR2 FQGNSA. The CDR3, as DNA: TGTGCCAGCAGCTTGCCTAGCAACAATGAGCAGTTCTTC. It yields the protein CASSLPSNNEQFF.

This clonotype was recorded many times. The chain employs TRBV28 and TRBJ1-6; D is ambiguous. This CDR3 has 15 amino acids. V lost 5 bases and J 10 bases, leaving 18 bases between the germline ends. Per the germline V gene, CDR1 is MDHEN and CDR2 is SYDVKM. In DNA form, the CDR3 reads TGTGCCAGCAGTCCCGGTGGCACCACGACCTCACCCCTCCACTTT. This gives the protein CASSPGGTTTSPLHF.

This clonotype qualifies as medium-sized. The gene calls are TRBV20-1 and TRBJ2-7, with TRBD2 identical over 13 bases. This CDR3 comprises 16 residues. J was trimmed by 0 bases and V by 6 bases; bases with no gene match: 8. Germline-derived CDR1 and CDR2 are DFQATT and SNEGSKA (reference sequence). The CDR3, as DNA: TGCAGTGCGAGGACTAGCGGGAGACCCAACTCCTACGAGCAGTACTTC. Amino acid sequence: CSARTSGRPNSYEQYF.

This clonotype was counted only a few times. The chain employs TRBV11-2 and TRBJ2-5; D is perhaps TRBD1 or TRBD2 (6 bases each). Trimming removed 1 base from V and 5 bases from J, with 11 bases in between. In germline, CDR1 is SGHAT, CDR2 FQNNGV. CDR3 length equals 14 residues. The CDR3 reads CASSLGGARETQYF. CDR3 sequence (DNA): TGTGCCAGCAGCTTAGGGGGGGCGCGGGAGACCCAGTACTTC.

The chain uses TRBV10-2 and TRBJ2-4; 7 nucleotides agree with TRBD1. Germline CDR1 and CDR2: WSHSY and SAAADI. This CDR3 contains 15 residues. V lost 5 bases and J lost 3; bases outside the gene matches: 7. The CDR3 sequence is CASSSDSGGKNIQYF. The CDR3, as DNA: TGCGCCAGCAGTTCCGACTCAGGGGGCAAAAACATTCAGTACTTC.

This clonotype was recorded at least ten times. The CDR3 here is CAWRPTEETQYF. The CDR3 nucleotides are TGTGCCTGGAGACCTACGGAGGAGACCCAGTACTTC. The chain joins TRBV30 to TRBJ2-5, with D uncertain. Germline-derived CDR1 and CDR2 are GTSNPN and SVGIG (reference sequence). There are 12 residues in the CDR3. The V and J ends lost 3 bases and 5 bases respectively, with 10 bases between them.

This clonotype was counted ten times or more. The chain is built from TRBV5-4 and TRBJ2-3, with D tentatively TRBD1 (6 bases). CDR1 SGHNT and CDR2 YYREEE come from the germline V gene (reference sequence). Between the trimmed V and J ends, which lost 4 bases and 6 bases, there was a span of 12 bases. CDR3 length: 13 residues. Written as DNA, the CDR3 is TGTGCCAGCAGCCCGTGGACAGCGGATACGCAGTATTTT. This codes for CASSPWTADTQYF.

Ten or more counts support this clonotype. The chain combines TRBV30 with TRBJ1-3; D is uncertain. CDR1 and CDR2 from the germline V gene are GTSNPN and SVGIG (reference sequence). Deletions cut 2 bases from V and 8 bases from J, with 10 bases between. The CDR3 has 12 amino acids. Here the CDR3 DNA reads TGTGCCTGGAGTACCGTTCTATACACCATATATTTT. This translates into CAWSTVLYTIYF.